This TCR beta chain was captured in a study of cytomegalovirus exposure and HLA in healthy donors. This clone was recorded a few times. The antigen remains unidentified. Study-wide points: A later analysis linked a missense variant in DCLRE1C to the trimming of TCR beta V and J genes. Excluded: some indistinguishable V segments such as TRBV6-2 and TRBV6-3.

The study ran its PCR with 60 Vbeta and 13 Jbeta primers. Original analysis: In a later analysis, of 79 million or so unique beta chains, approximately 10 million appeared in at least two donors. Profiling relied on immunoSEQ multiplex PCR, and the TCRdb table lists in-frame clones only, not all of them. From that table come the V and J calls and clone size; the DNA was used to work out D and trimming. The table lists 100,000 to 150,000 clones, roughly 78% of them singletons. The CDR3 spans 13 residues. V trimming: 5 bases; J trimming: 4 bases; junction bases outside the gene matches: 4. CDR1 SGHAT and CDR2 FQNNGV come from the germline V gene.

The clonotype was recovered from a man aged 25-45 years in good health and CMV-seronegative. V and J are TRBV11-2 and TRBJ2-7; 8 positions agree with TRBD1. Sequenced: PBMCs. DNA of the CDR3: TGTGCCAGCAGCACCACAGGGGGGTACGAGCAGTACTTC. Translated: CASSTTGGYEQYF.